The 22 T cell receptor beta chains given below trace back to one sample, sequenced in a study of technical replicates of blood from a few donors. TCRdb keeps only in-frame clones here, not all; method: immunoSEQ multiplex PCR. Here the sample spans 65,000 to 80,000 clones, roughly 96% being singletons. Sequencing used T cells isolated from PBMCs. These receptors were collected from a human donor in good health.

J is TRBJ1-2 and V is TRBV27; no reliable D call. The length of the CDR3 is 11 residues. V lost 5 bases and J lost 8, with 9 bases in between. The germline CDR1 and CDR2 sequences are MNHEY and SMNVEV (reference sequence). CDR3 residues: CASSGGGGYTF. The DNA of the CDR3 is TGTGCCAGCAGTGGCGGAGGGGGCTACACCTTC.

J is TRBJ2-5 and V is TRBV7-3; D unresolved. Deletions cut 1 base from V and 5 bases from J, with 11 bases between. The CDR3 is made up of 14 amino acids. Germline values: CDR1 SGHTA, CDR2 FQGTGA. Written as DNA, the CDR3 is TGTGCCAGCAGCTTAAACGGTGGAGCCGAGACCCAGTACTTC. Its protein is CASSLNGGAETQYF.

CDR3 in DNA: TGTGCCAGCAGATCCTCTCGGGGATCCTACTTC. It specifies CASRSSRGSYF. The chain joins TRBV6-5 to TRBJ2-5; D is possibly TRBD2 (5 bases). With 6 bases removed from V and 14 bases from J, the gap between germline ends came to 16 bases. Germline values: CDR1 MNHEY, CDR2 SVGAGI. The CDR3 runs 11 residues.

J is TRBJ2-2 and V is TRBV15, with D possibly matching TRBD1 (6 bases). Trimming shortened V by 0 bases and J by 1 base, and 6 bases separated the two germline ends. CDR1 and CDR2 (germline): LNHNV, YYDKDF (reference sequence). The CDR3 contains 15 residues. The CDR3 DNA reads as TGTGCCACCAGCAGAGAGGGACAGAACACCGGGGAGCTGTTTTTT. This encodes CATSREGQNTGELFF.

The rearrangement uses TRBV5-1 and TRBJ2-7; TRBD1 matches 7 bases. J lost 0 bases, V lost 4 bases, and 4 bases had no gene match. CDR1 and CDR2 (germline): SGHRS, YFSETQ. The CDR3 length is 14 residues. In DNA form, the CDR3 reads TGCGCCAGCAGCCGGGGACAGTTCTCCTACGAGCAGTACTTC. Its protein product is CASSRGQFSYEQYF.

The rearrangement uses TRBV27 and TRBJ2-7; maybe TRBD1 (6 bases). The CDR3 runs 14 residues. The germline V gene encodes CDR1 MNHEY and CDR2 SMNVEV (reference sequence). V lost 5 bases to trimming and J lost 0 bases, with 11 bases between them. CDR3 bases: TGTGCCAGCAGTCTCACAGGGCCCTCCTACGAGCAGTACTTC. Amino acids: CASSLTGPSYEQYF.

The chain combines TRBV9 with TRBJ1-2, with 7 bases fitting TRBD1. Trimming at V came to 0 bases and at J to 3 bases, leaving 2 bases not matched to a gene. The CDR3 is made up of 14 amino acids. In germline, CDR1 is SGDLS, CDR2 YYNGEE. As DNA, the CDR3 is TGTGCCAGCAGCGTAGAAGGGGGCGACTATGGCTACACCTTC. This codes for CASSVEGGDYGYTF.

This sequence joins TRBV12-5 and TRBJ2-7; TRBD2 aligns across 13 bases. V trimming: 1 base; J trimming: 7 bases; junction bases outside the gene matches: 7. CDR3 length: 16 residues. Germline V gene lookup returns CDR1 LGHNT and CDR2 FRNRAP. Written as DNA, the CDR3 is TGTGCTAGTGGTTTGGGAGGGACTAGCGGGAAAAGAGAGCAGTACTTC. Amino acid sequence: CASGLGGTSGKREQYF.

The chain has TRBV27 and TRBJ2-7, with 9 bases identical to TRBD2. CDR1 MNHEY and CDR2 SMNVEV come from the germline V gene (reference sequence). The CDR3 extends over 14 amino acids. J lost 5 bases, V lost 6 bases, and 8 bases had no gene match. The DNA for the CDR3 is TGTGCCAGCAGGGGGGTAGCGGGAGCCCACGAGCAGTACTTC. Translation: CASRGVAGAHEQYF.

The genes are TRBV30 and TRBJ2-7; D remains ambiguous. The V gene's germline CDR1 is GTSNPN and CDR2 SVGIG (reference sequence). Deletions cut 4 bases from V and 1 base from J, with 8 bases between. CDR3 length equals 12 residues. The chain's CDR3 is CAWILSSYEQYF. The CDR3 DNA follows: TGTGCCTGGATTTTGTCATCCTACGAGCAGTACTTC.

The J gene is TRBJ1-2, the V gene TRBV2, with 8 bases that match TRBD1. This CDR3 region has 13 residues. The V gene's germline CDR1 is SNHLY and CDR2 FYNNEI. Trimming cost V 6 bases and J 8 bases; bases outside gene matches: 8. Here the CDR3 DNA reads TGTGCCAGCAGCGCTGGACAGGGTTACGGCTACACCTTC. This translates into CASSAGQGYGYTF.

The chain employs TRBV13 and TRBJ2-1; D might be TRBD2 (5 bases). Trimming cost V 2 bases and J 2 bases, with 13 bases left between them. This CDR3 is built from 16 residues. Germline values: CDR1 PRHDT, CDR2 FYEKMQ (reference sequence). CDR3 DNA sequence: TGTGCCAGCAGCTTAATGACCAGCGGCACCTACAATGAGCAGTTCTTC. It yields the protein CASSLMTSGTYNEQFF.

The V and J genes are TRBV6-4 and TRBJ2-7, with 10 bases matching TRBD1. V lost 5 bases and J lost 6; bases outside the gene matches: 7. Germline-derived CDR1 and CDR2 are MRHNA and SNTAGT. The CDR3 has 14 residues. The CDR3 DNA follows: TGTGCCAGCAGTCCCGGGACAGGGGCCGGCGAGCAGTACTTC. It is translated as CASSPGTGAGEQYF.

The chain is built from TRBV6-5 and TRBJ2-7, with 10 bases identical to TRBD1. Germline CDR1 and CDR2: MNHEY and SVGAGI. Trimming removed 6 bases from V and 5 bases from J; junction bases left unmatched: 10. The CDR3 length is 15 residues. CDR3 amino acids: CASRYGGTGADEQYF. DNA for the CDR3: TGTGCCAGCAGGTACGGGGGGACAGGGGCAGACGAGCAGTACTTC.

In nucleotides, the CDR3 is TGTGCCAGCAGCTCAACAGGGGGATGGGACACCGGGGAGCTGTTTTTT. Residues: CASSSTGGWDTGELFF. The rearrangement uses TRBV5-4 and TRBJ2-2; 8 bases are shared with TRBD1. Germline CDR1 SGHNT, CDR2 YYREEE (reference sequence). V gave up 3 bases and J gave up 3 bases; unmatched junction bases: 7. This CDR3 is 16 amino acids long. The complete variable domain, with remaining parts taken from reference TRBV5-4 and TRBJ2-2, reads ETGVTQSPTHLIKTRGQQVTLRCSSQSGHNTVSWYQQALGQGPQFIFQYYREEENGRGNFPPRFSGLQFPNYSSELNVNALELDDSALYLCASSSTGGWDTGELFFGEGSRLTVL.

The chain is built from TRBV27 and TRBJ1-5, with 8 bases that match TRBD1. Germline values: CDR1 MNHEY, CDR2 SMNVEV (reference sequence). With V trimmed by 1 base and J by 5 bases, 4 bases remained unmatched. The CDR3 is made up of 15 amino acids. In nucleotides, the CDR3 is TGTGCCAGCAGTTTATGGACAGGGCGGGATCAGCCCCAGCATTTT. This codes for CASSLWTGRDQPQHF.

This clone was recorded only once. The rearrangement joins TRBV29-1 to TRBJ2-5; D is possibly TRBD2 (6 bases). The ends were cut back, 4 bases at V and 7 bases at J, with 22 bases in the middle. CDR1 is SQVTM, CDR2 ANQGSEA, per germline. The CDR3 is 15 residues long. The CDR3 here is CSVVRTGTKEGTQYF. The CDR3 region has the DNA TGCAGCGTTGTAAGGACGGGTACTAAGGAGGGGACCCAGTACTTC.

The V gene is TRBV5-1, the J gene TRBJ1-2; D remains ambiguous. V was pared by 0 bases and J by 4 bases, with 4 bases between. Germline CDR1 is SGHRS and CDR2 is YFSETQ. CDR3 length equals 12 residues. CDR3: CASSLAGYGYTF. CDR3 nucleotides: TGCGCCAGCAGCTTGGCCGGCTATGGCTACACCTTC.

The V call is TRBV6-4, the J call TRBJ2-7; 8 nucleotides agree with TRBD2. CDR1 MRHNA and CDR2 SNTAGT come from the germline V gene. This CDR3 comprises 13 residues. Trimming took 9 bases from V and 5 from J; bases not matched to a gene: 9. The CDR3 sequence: CARSAGDEDEQYF. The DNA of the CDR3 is TGTGCCAGATCAGCGGGAGACGAGGACGAGCAGTACTTC.

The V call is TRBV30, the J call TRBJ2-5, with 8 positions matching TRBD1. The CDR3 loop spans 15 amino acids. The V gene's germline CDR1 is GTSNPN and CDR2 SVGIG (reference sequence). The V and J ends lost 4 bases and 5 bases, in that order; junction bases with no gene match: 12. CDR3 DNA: TGTGCCTGGATATTCTTTGGACAGGGAAAGGAGACCCAGTACTTC. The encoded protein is CAWIFFGQGKETQYF.

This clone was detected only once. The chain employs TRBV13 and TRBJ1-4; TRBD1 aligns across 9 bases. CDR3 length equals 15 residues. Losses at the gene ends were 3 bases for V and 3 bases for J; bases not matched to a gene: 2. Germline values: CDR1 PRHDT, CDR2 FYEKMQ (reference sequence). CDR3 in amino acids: CASSFRTGANEKLFF. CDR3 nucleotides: TGTGCCAGCAGCTTTAGGACAGGGGCTAATGAAAAACTGTTTTTT.

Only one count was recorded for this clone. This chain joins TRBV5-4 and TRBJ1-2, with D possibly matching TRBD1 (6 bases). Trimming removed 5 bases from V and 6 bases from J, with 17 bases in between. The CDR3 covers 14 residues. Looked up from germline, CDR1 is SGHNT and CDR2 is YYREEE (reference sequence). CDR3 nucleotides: TGTGCCAGCAGACCCCCAGGGGCGAAGAATGGCTACACCTTC. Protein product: CASRPPGAKNGYTF.